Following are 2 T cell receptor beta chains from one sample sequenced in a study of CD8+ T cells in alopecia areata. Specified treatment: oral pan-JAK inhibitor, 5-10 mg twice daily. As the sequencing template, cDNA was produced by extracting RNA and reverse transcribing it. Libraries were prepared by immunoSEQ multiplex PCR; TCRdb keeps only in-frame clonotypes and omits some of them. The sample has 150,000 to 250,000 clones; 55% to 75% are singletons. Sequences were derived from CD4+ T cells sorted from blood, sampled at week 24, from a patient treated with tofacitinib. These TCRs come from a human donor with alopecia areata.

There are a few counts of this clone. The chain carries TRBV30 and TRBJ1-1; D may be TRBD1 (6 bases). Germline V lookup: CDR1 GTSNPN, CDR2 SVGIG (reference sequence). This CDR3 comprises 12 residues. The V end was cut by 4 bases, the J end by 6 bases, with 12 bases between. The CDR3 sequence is CAWTGGGSEAFF. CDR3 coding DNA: TGTGCCTGGACCGGAGGGGGATCTGAAGCTTTCTTT.

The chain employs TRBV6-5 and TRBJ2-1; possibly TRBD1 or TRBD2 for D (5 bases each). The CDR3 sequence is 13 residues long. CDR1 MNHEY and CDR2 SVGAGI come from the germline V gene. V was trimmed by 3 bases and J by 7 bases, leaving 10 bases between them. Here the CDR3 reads CASSYAGANEQFF. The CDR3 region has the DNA TGTGCCAGCAGTTATGCCGGGGCAAATGAGCAGTTCTTC.